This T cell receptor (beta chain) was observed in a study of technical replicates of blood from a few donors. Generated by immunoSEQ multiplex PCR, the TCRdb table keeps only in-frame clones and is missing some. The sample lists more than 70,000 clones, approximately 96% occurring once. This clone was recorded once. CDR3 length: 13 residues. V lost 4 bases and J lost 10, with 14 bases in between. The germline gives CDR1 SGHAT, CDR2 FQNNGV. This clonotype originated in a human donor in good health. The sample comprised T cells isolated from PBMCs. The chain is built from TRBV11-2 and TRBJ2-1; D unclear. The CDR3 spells CASSSTGPGEQFF. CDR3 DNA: TGTGCCAGCAGCTCGACGGGTCCCGGCGAGCAGTTCTTC.